The T cell receptor beta chain described here comes from a study of identical twins. General study findings and limits: In cord blood, abundant beta clonotypes had fewer insertions; memory showed no trend.

The V and J ends lost 0 bases and 5 bases respectively, with 18 bases between them. CDR1 is DFQATT and CDR2 is SNEGSKA in the germline V gene (reference sequence). The CDR3 runs to 16 residues. For this clonotype: The antigen is undetermined.

TCRdb re-analysed the 5' RACE reads in MiXCR, keeping a single row per CDR3 protein. The sample has 200,000 to 300,000 distinct CDR3 sequences, 5.5% to 7% seen once. These same data were also listed under a study on yellow fever vaccine responses in identical twins.

This clonotype originated in a young woman in good health. The rearrangement links TRBV20-1 to TRBJ2-3; D uncertain. Sequencing used memory (CD45RO+) T cells sorted from blood. For the CDR3, the DNA is TGCAGTGCTAGAGATCAGGTCTACTCTGCAGTAGATACGCAGTATTTT. Amino acid sequence: CSARDQVYSAVDTQYF.